These 20 T cell receptor beta chains originate from one sample sequenced in a study of cytomegalovirus exposure and HLA in healthy donors. Amplification used 60 Vbeta primers and 13 Jbeta primers. Repertoires were generated with immunoSEQ multiplex PCR, while TCRdb's copy carries only in-frame clones and drops some. The sample consists of some 150,000 clones, 50% to 75% of them appearing once. Material for sequencing was PBMCs. The receptors stem from a woman aged 55-75 years in good health and CMV-seropositive.

The CDR3 sequence is CASSQDASSGAYEQYF. CDR3 nucleotide sequence: TGTGCCAGCAGCCAAGATGCTTCTAGCGGAGCCTACGAGCAGTACTTC. The chain has TRBV4-2 and TRBJ2-5; 7 nucleotides line up with TRBD2. The closer fit of TRBJ2-7 to the DNA end suggests the J call may be wrong. The CDR3 consists of 16 residues. Per germline, CDR1 LGHNA and CDR2 YNFKEQ.

This chain joins TRBV18 and TRBJ2-5, with TRBD1 matching 12 bases. The J call is in doubt because the DNA end fits TRBJ2-7 better. From germline, CDR1 is KGHSH and CDR2 LQKENI. The CDR3 is 14 amino acids. CDR3 loop: CASSGGQGAYEQYF. The CDR3 DNA is TGTGCCAGCTCGGGGGGACAGGGGGCTTACGAGCAGTACTTC.

The V call is TRBV6-6, the J call TRBJ2-1, with D hard to call. Between the trimmed V and J ends, which lost 2 bases and 10 bases, there was a span of 6 bases. Germline V CDR1 and CDR2: MNHNY, SVGAGI (reference sequence). The CDR3 length is 11 residues. The CDR3 sequence is CASSYGREQFF. The CDR3 DNA sequence: TGTGCCAGCAGTTACGGCAGAGAGCAGTTCTTC.

The chain employs TRBV5-1 and TRBJ2-1; D is possibly TRBD2 (6 bases). This CDR3 spans 14 amino acids. Trimming removed 3 bases at V and 6 bases at J, with 13 bases between. Germline values: CDR1 SGHRS, CDR2 YFSETQ. CDR3 amino acids: CASSSGLITNEQFF. The CDR3 DNA follows: TGCGCCAGCAGCTCGGGACTTATCACCAATGAGCAGTTCTTC.

This clone was detected a few times. The chain links TRBV4-1 to TRBJ2-5, with 11 bases fitting TRBD2. CDR1 MGHRA and CDR2 YSYEKL come from the germline V gene. J lost 3 bases, V lost 4 bases, and 1 base had no gene match. CDR3 length: 14 amino acids. CDR3 nucleotide sequence: TGCGCCAGCAGCCTGGGACTAGCGGAAGAGACCCAGTACTTC. It specifies CASSLGLAEETQYF.

V and J are TRBV2 and TRBJ1-5, with no clear D. Germline CDR1 and CDR2: SNHLY and FYNNEI. V was cut by 6 bases and J by 2 bases, with 8 bases left in between. CDR3 size: 13 residues. The CDR3 nucleotides are TGTGCCAGCAGAGACAACGGCAATCAGCCCCAGCATTTT. It codes for CASRDNGNQPQHF.

The table lists this clone with a count of one. The rearrangement links TRBV28 to TRBJ2-3; 12 bases line up with TRBD2. CDR3 size: 20 residues. The germline CDR1 and CDR2 sequences are MDHEN and SYDVKM. Germline trimming cut 3 bases from V and 3 bases from J; bases unmatched to any gene: 16. CDR3 sequence (DNA): TGTGCCAGCAGTTTTGGGGGGATGACTAGCGGGAGTGTGGTGACAGATACGCAGTATTTT. Translated: CASSFGGMTSGSVVTDTQYF.

As for this clone: Sequence at one end of the junction differs from germline and may be a read error. V is TRBV30 and J is TRBJ1-2; D unresolved. This CDR3 is built from 14 residues. CDR1 and CDR2 (germline): GTSNPN, SVGIG (reference sequence). The chain's CDR3 is CALGPGEVNDGYTF. CDR3 coding DNA: TGTGCCCTCGGCCCCGGGGAAGTTAACGATGGCTACACCTTC. Supplemented by reference TRBV30 and TRBJ1-2, the full variable domain reads SQTIHQWPATLVQPVGSPLSLECTVEGTSNPNLYWYRQAAGRGLQLLFYSVGIGQISSEVPQNLSASRPQDRQFILSSKKLLLSDSGFYLCALGPGEVNDGYTFGSGTRLTVV.

The gene calls are TRBV5-4 and TRBJ1-3; the match to TRBD1 covers 7 bases. The CDR3 runs 15 residues. Germline values: CDR1 SGHNT, CDR2 YYREEE (reference sequence). The V and J ends lost 2 bases and 2 bases, in that order; junction bases with no gene match: 4. The DNA for the CDR3 is TGTGCCAGCAGCTTTGGAGGGGGCGCTGGAAACACCATATATTTT. Translated, it gives CASSFGGGAGNTIYF. The full variable domain, its missing parts supplied by reference TRBV5-4 and TRBJ1-3, is ETGVTQSPTHLIKTRGQQVTLRCSSQSGHNTVSWYQQALGQGPQFIFQYYREEENGRGNFPPRFSGLQFPNYSSELNVNALELDDSALYLCASSFGGGAGNTIYFGEGSWLTVV.

The chain joins TRBV7-3 to TRBJ2-7; D perhaps matches TRBD2 (5 bases). CDR3 length equals 14 residues. Germline V gene sequence: CDR1 SGHTA, CDR2 FQGTGA. V was pared by 0 bases and J by 6 bases, with 12 bases between. The CDR3 protein is CASSLTGSGSEQYF. The CDR3 DNA reads as TGTGCCAGCAGCTTAACAGGGTCTGGGAGCGAGCAGTACTTC.

The rearrangement uses TRBV5-8 and TRBJ2-3; 7 bases fit TRBD2. The CDR3 length is 14 residues. Germline CDR1 is SGHTS and CDR2 is YDEGEE. V lost 6 bases and J lost 5; bases outside the gene matches: 9. CDR3 region: CASTWEGLRDTQYF. CDR3 nucleotide sequence: TGTGCCAGCACCTGGGAGGGTCTGAGAGATACGCAGTATTTT.

This rearrangement joins TRBV5-1 to TRBJ2-7; 14 bases are a match to TRBD2. Trimming removed 3 bases from V and 8 bases from J; junction bases left unmatched: 19. The CDR3 totals 19 residues. Germline CDR1 and CDR2: SGHRS and YFSETQ. The CDR3 sequence: CASSSKGTSGSGPTTQQYF. In DNA, the CDR3 is TGCGCCAGCAGCTCAAAGGGGACTAGCGGGAGCGGGCCCACAACTCAGCAGTACTTC.

Only one count was recorded for this clone. The chain links TRBV13 to TRBJ2-3, with TRBD2 matching 8 bases. CDR1 is PRHDT, CDR2 FYEKMQ, per germline (reference sequence). V was pared by 4 bases and J by 3 bases, with 12 bases of the junction left unmatched. The CDR3 consists of 17 residues. CDR3 loop: CASSSAERESLTDTQYF. CDR3 sequence (DNA): TGTGCCAGCAGCTCAGCCGAGCGGGAGAGCTTAACAGATACGCAGTATTTT.

This chain connects TRBV9 to TRBJ2-5; 10 nucleotides agree with TRBD2. CDR1 and CDR2 from the germline V gene are SGDLS and YYNGEE. The CDR3 runs 14 residues. Germline trimming cut 3 bases from V and 5 bases from J; bases unmatched to any gene: 4. This chain's CDR3 is CASSASGRGETQYF. CDR3 nucleotides: TGTGCCAGCAGCGCAAGCGGGAGGGGGGAGACCCAGTACTTC.

The genes are TRBV5-1 and TRBJ2-5; the match to TRBD1 covers 7 bases. The J call is doubtful: the DNA matches TRBJ2-7 better. This CDR3 has 15 amino acids. CDR1 is SGHRS, CDR2 YFSETQ, per germline. In nucleotides, the CDR3 is TGCGCCAGCAGCTTTGACACAGGGGTGGGCTACGAGCAGTACTTC. Translated, it gives CASSFDTGVGYEQYF.

The count of this clone is one. The chain carries TRBV2 and TRBJ2-7; TRBD1 aligns across 7 bases. Germline V gene lookup returns CDR1 SNHLY and CDR2 FYNNEI. This CDR3 is built from 13 residues. V gave up 7 bases and J gave up 0 bases; unmatched junction bases: 3. CDR3 DNA: TGTGCCAGCAACCGGGACAGCTCCTACGAGCAGTACTTC. This sequence encodes CASNRDSSYEQYF.

This clone was detected only a few times. The J gene is TRBJ2-7, the V gene TRBV18; TRBD2 matches 11 bases. CDR1 is KGHSH and CDR2 is LQKENI in the germline V gene. Trimming removed 4 bases from V and 5 bases from J; junction bases left unmatched: 4. This CDR3 has 14 residues. The CDR3 DNA sequence: TGTGCCAGCTCACGGGGACTAGCGGCAAACGAGCAGTACTTC. It codes for CASSRGLAANEQYF.

A few counts support this clone. The rearrangement uses TRBV20-1 and TRBJ1-2; the D is unclear. Trimming shortened V by 6 bases and J by 5 bases, and 10 bases separated the two germline ends. This CDR3 spans 11 amino acids. Germline values: CDR1 DFQATT, CDR2 SNEGSKA (reference sequence). The CDR3 sequence is CSALSGYGYTF. The CDR3, as DNA: TGCAGTGCGCTCTCCGGTTATGGCTACACCTTC.

The chain recombines TRBV6-5 with TRBJ1-1; D is possibly TRBD1 (6 bases). Looked up from germline, CDR1 is MNHEY and CDR2 is SVGAGI. The CDR3 extends over 15 amino acids. Between the trimmed V and J ends, which lost 7 bases and 3 bases, there was a span of 18 bases. The CDR3 loop reads CASTRGLGLDTEAFF. For the CDR3, the DNA is TGTGCCAGCACCAGGGGTCTGGGATTGGACACTGAAGCTTTCTTT.

The rearrangement links TRBV7-3 to TRBJ2-1, with TRBD2 matching over 8 bases. The CDR3 loop spans 13 amino acids. The V gene end was trimmed by 5 bases and the J gene end by 5 bases; junction bases not matched to a gene: 2. Germline values: CDR1 SGHTA, CDR2 FQGTGA. In DNA, the CDR3 is TGTGCCAGCAGCACACTAGCGGACAATGAGCAGTTCTTC. Residues: CASSTLADNEQFF.